This entry features one TCR beta chain sequence. This clone was seen only once. The specificity of this receptor is unknown. The record has no base qualities; no much larger clone is one base away. The meaning of the sample's time point label: baseline before first vaccination. Samples from vaccinated people were obtained from the UK trials COV001 and COV002, which included a single-blind randomized controlled phase 2/3 trial of AZD1222 (ChAdOx1 nCoV-19) in healthy adults. For TCRbeta chain sequencing, PBMC samples were collected from trial participants at day 0 and at day 28 after the second dose. The entry originates in a study of T cell responses to AZD1222 COVID-19 vaccine (dated by TCRdb to the early 2020s). Study-wide context: AZD1222 recipients given second doses at about 4 weeks or at about 12 weeks were pooled, since spike-specific TCR depth and breadth were not found to differ between the two schedules. A total of approximately 250 trial participants underwent TCR sequencing, of whom under 220 had received two doses of AZD1222 and 26 had received two doses of the MenACWY control vaccine. Trial participants were enrolled by age into subgroups of 18-55, 56-69 and 70-plus years, and 148, 28 and 57 TCR-sequenced participants, respectively, were included in these subgroups. Study-level results and caveats: The whole spike protein was spanned by vaccine-associated CD4 TCRs, and dominant responses were seen in regions 160-218 and 743-854. In the small 56-69-year group, the increase in depth fell short of significance, most likely because of low power. Spike-specific TCR breadth and depth rose significantly after two AZD1222 doses compared with day 0 and with MenACWY recipients. Reportedly, almost half of the unique spike-specific TCRs recognized epitopes lying outside the regions that are mutated in the B.1.351 and B.1.1.7 variants. No day 14 peak-response samples were available, so repertoires were characterized only after the peak T cell response. Conclusions about previously exposed vaccinees are limited, since just a handful of AZD1222 recipients were seropositive for SARS-CoV-2 at baseline. Most participants were white British and females outnumbered males, and the authors suggested that clonal diversity may have been underestimated.

The CDR3 regions of human TCRbeta chains were analyzed by immunosequencing. In the authors' own workflow: Repertoire TCRs were matched against a reference library of SARS-CoV-2-specific TCRs generated with the MIRA antigen-specificity platform. Breadth was defined as the fraction of unique TCRs that were SARS-CoV-2-associated, and depth was defined as the fraction of total T cells that were SARS-CoV-2-associated. Using the MIRA data, each spike-specific TCR was mapped to the spike region that the TCR reacts to and placed in a CD4 or CD8 class. Log10-transformed breadth and depth values were compared by one-way ANOVA with Sidak's multiple comparisons tests. TCRdb provides this immuneACCESS table in a form limited to in-frame rearrangements. Some clones are lacking; in checked studies, under half of them reflect an unresolved V gene, and why the rest are absent is not known. From that table come the V and J calls and clone size; the DNA was used to work out D and trimming. In all, the sample holds about 120,000 clones, and around nine tenths of those were seen once. The ten top clones hold about 1.2% of the sample.

Taken from cysteine to phenylalanine, the CDR3 has 17 residues. Just CDR3 DNA is preserved here, 51 bases in frame from base 1. V and J are trimmed by 3 bases and 3 bases, and the gene matches miss 13 bases of the junction. CDR1 and CDR2, looked up from the germline V gene (reference sequence), are SGHNT and YYREEE. This chain is built from TRBV5-4 and TRBJ1-2; 8 junctional bases match TRBD1. The material sequenced was peripheral blood, taken on day 0 of AZD1222 vaccination. The sequence was collected from an adult in good health. The CDR3 region: CASSSIYTGTGHYGYTF. The bases are TGTGCCAGCAGCTCTATTTATACCGGGACAGGACACTATGGCTACACCTTC.